Sequencing of this TCR beta chain was carried out in a study of blood T cell repertoires in COVID-19. Across the whole study: PBMCs, B-cell-depleted T cells, or T cells provided the cDNA or gDNA that made up the material.

V lost 4 bases, J lost 3 bases, and 6 bases stayed unmatched. CDR1 is LNHDA, CDR2 SQIVND, per germline (reference sequence). There are 14 residues in the CDR3. Some clones are missing from TCRdb's copy, which holds only in-frame ones; the method was immunoSEQ multiplex PCR. The sample includes a few hundred thousand clones, around 83% of them seen just once. The genes are TRBV19 and TRBJ2-7, with 7 bases fitting TRBD1. The source is a young woman with acute or convalescent COVID-19. The source material was peripheral blood. The CDR3 DNA sequence: TGTGCCAGTAGTACCACCGGGACAGTCTACGAGCAGTACTTC. Protein product: CASSTTGTVYEQYF.